This TCR beta chain was identified in a study of T cell responses to AZD1222 COVID-19 vaccine. General observations from the study: Reports say nearly half of spike-specific TCRs go after unmutated variant regions. The donors showed a predominance of white British ancestry and of females, with possible underestimation of clonal diversity.

A note on this clone: Its antigen is still unknown.

CDR3 length: 15 residues. Germline CDR1 reads KGHDR; CDR2 reads SFDVKD. Trimming pared 6 bases from V and 2 bases from J, leaving 15 bases between. Sequenced by immunoSEQ multiplex PCR; TCRdb stores in-frame clones only, minus some. Of around 150,000 clones listed, 90% to 95% are singletons. The V gene is TRBV24-1, the J gene TRBJ2-5, with D perhaps TRBD2 (6 bases). The receptor comes from an adult who received the AZD1222 COVID-19 vaccine. The specimen was peripheral blood, collected 28 days after the second AZD1222 dose. The CDR3 bases are TGTGCCACCAGTAAGGCGGGGAGAGCGCAAGAGACCCAGTACTTC. It codes for CATSKAGRAQETQYF.